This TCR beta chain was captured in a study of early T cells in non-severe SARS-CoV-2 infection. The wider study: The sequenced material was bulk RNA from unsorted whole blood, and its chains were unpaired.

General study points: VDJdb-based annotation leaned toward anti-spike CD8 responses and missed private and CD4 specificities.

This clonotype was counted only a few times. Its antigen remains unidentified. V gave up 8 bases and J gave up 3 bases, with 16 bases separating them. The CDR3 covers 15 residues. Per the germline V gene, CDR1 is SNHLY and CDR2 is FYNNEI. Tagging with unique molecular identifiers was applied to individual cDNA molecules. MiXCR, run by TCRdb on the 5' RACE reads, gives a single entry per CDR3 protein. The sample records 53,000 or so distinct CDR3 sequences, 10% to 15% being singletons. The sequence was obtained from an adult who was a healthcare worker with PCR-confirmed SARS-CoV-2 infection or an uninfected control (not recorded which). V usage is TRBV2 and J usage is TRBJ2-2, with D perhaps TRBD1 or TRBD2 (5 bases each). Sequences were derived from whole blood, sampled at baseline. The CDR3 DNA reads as TGTGCCAGCTCATGGACGGGACCTGACACCGGGGAGCTGTTTTTT. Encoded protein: CASSWTGPDTGELFF.